This TCR beta chain appears in the sequencing data of a study of response to subunit inactivated influenza vaccine. Study-level findings and limits: The authors suggested that few new T cells are recruited per seasonal influenza vaccination.

Germline CDR1 and CDR2: MNHNY and SVGAGI (reference sequence). CDR3 length: 20 residues. The V gene end was trimmed by 10 bases and the J gene end by 2 bases; junction bases not matched to a gene: 25. Each CDR3 protein is one row after TCRdb ran MiXCR on the RT-PCR reads. Among some 800,000 distinct CDR3 sequences listed, 21% were seen once. This clonotype was observed many times. Its antigen is currently unknown. This receptor was identified in a man aged 50-60 years who received an inactivated influenza vaccine. The chain carries TRBV6-6 and TRBJ2-4, with 8 bases lining up with TRBD1. Specimen: PBMCs from blood, collected about 5 days after vaccination. CDR3 coding DNA: TGTGCCAACCCACCCTCGAGTTCGACAGGGGAGAAATGTCCCAAAAACATTCAGTACTTC. Its translation: CANPPSSSTGEKCPKNIQYF.